The 2 T cell receptor beta chains listed next were all sequenced from one sample in a study of control samples from healthy donors and cancer patients. The assay was immunoSEQ multiplex PCR, and TCRdb's table has in-frame clones only and misses some. In the table there are 65,000 to 100,000 clones, about 89% of which are singletons. Source material: blood. These receptors all stem from a man aged 50-59 years in good health.

This chain uses TRBV5-4 with TRBJ2-5; the D gene is possibly TRBD1 (5 bases). V was clipped by 4 bases and J by 5 bases, with 12 bases between them. Per germline, CDR1 SGHNT and CDR2 YYREEE (reference sequence). This CDR3 contains 13 residues. The CDR3 bases are TGTGCCAGCAGCCAGGGCCACGAGGAGACCCAGTACTTC. Translating it yields CASSQGHEETQYF.

The chain combines TRBV2 with TRBJ1-1, with 8 bases fitting TRBD1. Germline V gene lookup returns CDR1 SNHLY and CDR2 FYNNEI. The CDR3 contains 13 residues. Trimming took 7 bases from V and 4 from J; bases not matched to a gene: 5. Written as DNA, the CDR3 is TGTGCCAGCAAAGAACAGGGGGGCACTGAAGCTTTCTTT. Translating gives CASKEQGGTEAFF.